This TCR beta chain appears in the sequencing data of a study of blood T cell repertoires in COVID-19. Study overall: Acute and convalescent COVID-19 specimens originated in the United States, Italy and Spain. T cells, B-cell-depleted T cells, or PBMCs supplied cDNA or gDNA.

With 3 bases clipped from V and 6 bases from J, the junction kept 2 bases outside the gene matches. Germline V gene sequence: CDR1 MNHEY, CDR2 SMNVEV (reference sequence). This CDR3 region has 13 residues. Authors' data handling: Reference gene primer amplification yielded estimated nucleated cell counts. TCRdb keeps only in-frame clones here, not all; method: immunoSEQ multiplex PCR. V and J calls and clone size come straight from that table; D and trimming were deduced from the DNA. This table has 250,000 to 350,000 clones, about 82% appearing once. This sequence was found in a woman aged 45-65 years with active or convalescent COVID-19. Source material: peripheral blood. This sequence joins TRBV27 and TRBJ2-1, with TRBD2 matching over 7 bases. CDR3 amino acids: CASSFSGPNEQFF. As DNA, the CDR3 is TGTGCCAGCAGTTTTAGCGGGCCCAATGAGCAGTTCTTC.